These 28 T cell receptor beta chains share one sample of origin, sequenced in a study of regulatory T cells in long-lasting Graves disease. Sequencing libraries for TCR beta were prepared with iRepertoire HTBI primers and Arm-PCR of CDR3 regions. TCRdb processed the multiplex PCR reads anew with MiXCR; each CDR3 protein has one entry. The sample has under 450,000 distinct CDR3 sequences; 23% are singletons. Time point indicated: persistent/refractory GD, antithyroid drugs over 5 years with positive TRAb. PBMC RNA served as the TCR library source. Material: peripheral blood mononuclear cells (PBMCs), obtained when the disease was refractory, from a patient treated with antithyroid drugs. The receptors were gathered from a female donor with Graves disease.

This clonotype has ten or more counts. The chain has TRBV11-2 and TRBJ1-2, with D unresolved. This CDR3 region has 14 residues. Germline V gene data show CDR1 as SGHAT and CDR2 as FQNNGV. Between the trimmed V and J ends, which lost 0 bases and 7 bases, there was a span of 12 bases. CDR3 amino acids: CASSLELRGAGYTF. CDR3 nucleotides: TGTGCCAGCAGCTTAGAGCTTAGAGGAGCTGGCTACACCTTC.

In this sample, this clonotype turned up many times. V and J are TRBV20-1 and TRBJ1-2, with 9 bases matching TRBD1. The germline gives CDR1 DFQATT, CDR2 SNEGSKA (reference sequence). After removal of 5 bases from V and 8 bases from J, the junction contained 9 bases not matched to a gene. This CDR3 region has 13 residues. The CDR3 loop is CSAGPGTGKGYTF. In DNA, the CDR3 is TGCAGTGCTGGTCCCGGGACAGGGAAAGGCTACACCTTC.

As regards this clonotype: This may be a read error, as it is one base from a much larger clone. The gene calls are TRBV6-1 and TRBJ2-7; D might be TRBD2 (6 bases). CDR1 is MNHNS, CDR2 SASEGT, per germline. Trimming cost V 2 bases and J 8 bases, with 16 bases left between them. This CDR3 contains 14 residues. The CDR3 loop reads CASSESGAQYKQYF. In DNA form, the CDR3 reads TGTGCCAGCAGTGAATCGGGAGCACAGTACAAGCAGTACTTC.

The gene calls are TRBV10-3 and TRBJ1-5; D remains unclear. Germline CDR1 and CDR2: ENHRY and SYGVKD. This CDR3 is 13 amino acids long. Trimming took 2 bases from V and 6 from J, leaving 8 bases between them. This CDR3 is CAISEVAGQPQHF. The CDR3 DNA sequence: TGTGCCATCAGTGAGGTGGCTGGTCAGCCCCAGCATTTT.

This clonotype was counted a few times. The gene calls are TRBV6-1 and TRBJ2-6; D remains unclear. V lost 6 bases to trimming and J lost 0 bases, with 9 bases between them. The V gene's germline CDR1 is MNHNS and CDR2 SASEGT. This CDR3 contains 15 residues. The CDR3 loop is CASRSISSGANVLTF. The DNA of the CDR3 is TGTGCCAGCAGATCTATCAGCTCTGGGGCCAACGTCCTGACTTTC.

The table lists this clonotype with a few counts. The chain uses TRBV25-1 and TRBJ2-7, with a weak D call TRBD2 (5 bases). The V gene lost 0 bases and the J gene lost 5 bases, with 8 bases spanning the gap. There are 13 residues in the CDR3. Germline assignment: CDR1 MGHDK and CDR2 SYGVNS. CDR3 DNA sequence: TGTGCCAGCAGTGAATACGCCGGGGACGAGCAGTACTTC. Its protein is CASSEYAGDEQYF.

This clonotype was seen repeatedly, ten times or more. This chain links TRBV7-8 with TRBJ1-4; maybe TRBD1 (6 bases). The CDR3 spans 15 residues. The ends were cut back, 1 base at V and 7 bases at J, with 13 bases in the middle. From germline, CDR1 is SGHVS and CDR2 FQNEAQ. The CDR3 sequence is CASSLDGGAGEKLFF. Here the CDR3 DNA reads TGTGCCAGCAGCTTAGATGGGGGGGCTGGTGAAAAACTGTTTTTT.

The sample holds a few counts of this clonotype. This rearrangement joins TRBV18 to TRBJ1-2; D is possibly TRBD1 (6 bases). Germline CDR1 reads KGHSH; CDR2 reads LQKENI. The V gene lost 3 bases and the J gene lost 4 bases, with 15 bases spanning the gap. The CDR3 consists of 15 residues. The CDR3 DNA reads as TGTGCCAGCTCACCTTTGGCAGGGGTCCTCTATGGCTACACCTTC. Its translation: CASSPLAGVLYGYTF.

A word on this clonotype: A much larger clone sits a single nucleotide away, making a read error possible. The chain joins TRBV12-3 or TRBV12-4 to TRBJ2-1; 10 bases are shared with TRBD2. The CDR3 runs 15 residues. Germline trimming cut 5 bases from V and 10 bases from J; bases unmatched to any gene: 11. In DNA, the CDR3 is TGTGCCAGCAGTGGGATAGCGGGAGGTTCCCACGAGCAGTTCTTC. This gives the protein CASSGIAGGSHEQFF.

This clonotype has only a few counts. The V and J genes are TRBV7-2 and TRBJ1-1; possible D gene TRBD1, 5 bases. CDR3 length equals 14 residues. Germline CDR1 is SGHTA and CDR2 is FQGNSA. Trimming left V 1 base short and J 5 bases short, with 11 bases between. CDR3 sequence (DNA): TGTGCCAGCAGCTTAGATAACGGGGGTACTGAAGCTTTCTTT. It translates to CASSLDNGGTEAFF.

This sequence joins TRBV19 and TRBJ2-7, with 8 nucleotides matching TRBD1. With 6 bases clipped from V and 7 bases from J, the junction kept 11 bases outside the gene matches. Germline loops: CDR1 LNHDA, CDR2 SQIVND (reference sequence). This CDR3 contains 14 residues. CDR3 region: CASSTGTGKGEQYF. In nucleotides, the CDR3 is TGTGCCAGTAGCACCGGGACAGGTAAAGGAGAGCAGTACTTC.

The chain joins TRBV6-5 to TRBJ2-7, with D perhaps matching TRBD1 (5 bases). CDR1 is MNHEY, CDR2 SVGAGI, per germline. The germline V and J ends were trimmed by 2 bases and 6 bases, with 14 bases remaining between them. This CDR3 region has 14 residues. In nucleotides, the CDR3 is TGTGCCAGCAGTTACAAGGGATGGGGCTCCGAGCAGTACTTC. Residues: CASSYKGWGSEQYF.

This clonotype was seen only a few times. The V gene is TRBV20-1, the J gene TRBJ2-7; possible D gene TRBD2, 5 bases. Trimming took off 0 bases at V and 1 base at J, with 19 bases between the two ends. Germline V gene sequence: CDR1 DFQATT, CDR2 SNEGSKA (reference sequence). The CDR3 is made up of 17 amino acids. The CDR3 protein is CSAREYGTPAGSYEQYF. The CDR3 bases are TGCAGTGCTAGAGAATATGGCACCCCGGCGGGTTCCTACGAGCAGTACTTC.

This clonotype was observed many times. The V and J genes are TRBV6-1 and TRBJ1-1; D is perhaps TRBD1 (5 bases). The length of the CDR3 is 13 residues. Per the germline V gene, CDR1 is MNHNS and CDR2 is SASEGT. V was shortened by 10 bases and J by 5 bases, with 17 bases between the two germline ends. CDR3 residues: CATLLRDSTEAFF. CDR3 nucleotides: TGTGCCACTCTTTTACGGGACTCTACTGAAGCTTTCTTT.

A few counts support this clonotype. V and J are TRBV19 and TRBJ2-3; D is perhaps TRBD1 (5 bases). Germline CDR1 LNHDA, CDR2 SQIVND (reference sequence). The germline V and J ends were trimmed by 5 bases and 6 bases, with 9 bases remaining between them. The CDR3 is 12 amino acids. This chain's CDR3 is CASSWGKDTQYF. For the CDR3, the DNA is TGTGCCAGTAGTTGGGGCAAGGATACGCAGTATTTT. Filled out from reference TRBV19 and TRBJ2-3, the complete variable domain reads DGGITQSPKYLFRKEGQNVTLSCEQNLNHDAMYWYRQDPGQGLRLIYYSQIVNDFQKGDIAEGYSVSREKKESFPLTVTSAQKNPTAFYLCASSWGKDTQYFGPGTRLTVL.

This clonotype was seen a few times. CDR3 residues: CASSLREFGANEKLFF. DNA of the CDR3: TGCGCCAGCAGCTTGAGGGAGTTCGGAGCTAATGAAAAACTGTTTTTT. The chain employs TRBV5-1 and TRBJ1-4; no clear D. CDR1 SGHRS and CDR2 YFSETQ come from the germline V gene. Trimming took off 1 base at V and 3 bases at J, with 13 bases between the two ends. The CDR3 sequence is 16 residues long.

There are a few counts of this clonotype. The V and J genes are TRBV20-1 and TRBJ1-2, with TRBD1 matching 10 bases. The CDR3 extends over 17 amino acids. V was clipped by 5 bases and J by 4 bases; unmatched bases: 16. Germline V gene sequence: CDR1 DFQATT, CDR2 SNEGSKA (reference sequence). For the CDR3, the DNA is TGCAGTGCTGGATTGGGGGTTGGACAGGGGGGCGCCTATGGCTACACCTTC. It specifies CSAGLGVGQGGAYGYTF.

This clonotype was recorded a few times. The rearrangement uses TRBV7-2 and TRBJ2-7, with D possibly matching TRBD2 (6 bases). Germline lookup yields CDR1 SGHTA and CDR2 FQGNSA. The CDR3 length is 15 residues. Deletions cut 5 bases from V and 0 bases from J, with 14 bases between. Written as DNA, the CDR3 is TGTGCCAGCAGCCCGGCGCGGGGATACTCCTACGAGCAGTACTTC. This translates into CASSPARGYSYEQYF. Drawing the rest from reference TRBV7-2 and TRBJ2-7, the complete variable domain is GAGVSQSPSNKVTEKGKDVELRCDPISGHTALYWYRQSLGQGLEFLIYFQGNSAPDKSGLPSDRFSAERTGGSVSTLTIQRTQQEDSAVYLCASSPARGYSYEQYFGPGTRLTVT.

This clonotype was recorded a few times. Written as DNA, the CDR3 is TGCAGTGCCAGGGGACAGACGAATGAAAAACTGTTTTTT. Translating gives CSARGQTNEKLFF. The V call is TRBV20-1, the J call TRBJ1-4, with 7 bases that match TRBD1. Germline loops: CDR1 DFQATT, CDR2 SNEGSKA (reference sequence). The CDR3 is made up of 13 amino acids. The trim removed 6 bases at V and 5 bases at J, leaving 6 bases unmatched.

This clonotype was counted a few times. CDR3 region: CASSRARDSPLHF. The CDR3 DNA reads as TGTGCCAGCAGTAGGGCCCGGGATTCACCCCTCCACTTT. The gene calls are TRBV14 and TRBJ1-6; D unresolved. The CDR3 loop spans 13 amino acids. CDR1 SGHDN and CDR2 FVKESK come from the germline V gene. Between the trimmed V and J ends, which lost 6 bases and 8 bases, there was a span of 11 bases.

The gene calls are TRBV20-1 and TRBJ2-3, with D possibly being TRBD2 (7 bases). The germline CDR1 and CDR2 sequences are DFQATT and SNEGSKA (reference sequence). The CDR3 contains 16 residues. Trimming left V 0 bases short and J 5 bases short, with 18 bases between. The CDR3, as DNA: TGCAGTGCTAGAGATGTGGTCGGGGGGCGGAGAGATACGCAGTATTTT. The encoded protein is CSARDVVGGRRDTQYF.

This clonotype was seen at least ten times. V is TRBV3-1 and J is TRBJ1-6, with D unclear. The CDR3 covers 16 residues. With 0 bases removed from V and 9 bases from J, the gap between germline ends came to 15 bases. CDR1 and CDR2 from the germline V gene are LGHDT and YNNKEL (reference sequence). The CDR3 is CASSQEETVRGSPLHF. CDR3 in DNA: TGTGCCAGCAGCCAAGAGGAGACTGTTCGGGGTTCACCCCTCCACTTT.

Comment on this clonotype: Since a much larger clone is just one base distant, this may be a read error. The chain carries TRBV28 and TRBJ1-1; 8 bases line up with TRBD1. The CDR3 totals 14 residues. CDR1 is MDHEN and CDR2 is SYDVKM in the germline V gene. The CDR3 loop is CASSFSGGVTKAFF. CDR3 DNA sequence: TGTGCCAGCAGTTTCTCAGGGGGCGTCACTAAAGCTTTCTTT.

The gene calls are TRBV7-9 and TRBJ1-2; 9 bases fit TRBD1. This CDR3 spans 14 amino acids. V was clipped by 8 bases and J by 5 bases; unmatched bases: 9. Per the germline V gene, CDR1 is SEHNR and CDR2 is FQNEAQ (reference sequence). CDR3 in amino acids: CASGPGQGMYGYTF. The CDR3, as DNA: TGTGCCAGCGGTCCGGGACAGGGAATGTATGGCTACACCTTC.

The sample holds a few counts of this clonotype. DNA of the CDR3: TGTGCCAGCTCGTACTCCAGGGGGAACGAGCAGTACTTC. The encoded protein is CASSYSRGNEQYF. This chain links TRBV18 with TRBJ2-7; 7 bases map to TRBD1. Losses at the gene ends were 6 bases for V and 5 bases for J; bases not matched to a gene: 7. CDR1 KGHSH and CDR2 LQKENI come from the germline V gene. The CDR3 length is 13 residues.

A few counts support this clonotype. The chain has TRBV9 and TRBJ1-6; D remains ambiguous. CDR1 and CDR2 from the germline V gene are SGDLS and YYNGEE. Trimming cost V 4 bases and J 9 bases, with 14 bases left between them. CDR3 length equals 14 residues. CDR3 protein: CASSQYTAGSPLHF. The CDR3 DNA follows: TGTGCCAGCAGCCAATACACCGCGGGTTCACCCCTCCACTTT.

The V call is TRBV19, the J call TRBJ2-2; 9 bases are a match to TRBD1. There are 16 residues in the CDR3. Trimming at V came to 6 bases and at J to 0 bases, leaving 5 bases not matched to a gene. The germline V gene encodes CDR1 LNHDA and CDR2 SQIVND (reference sequence). The CDR3: CASRAQGAANTGELFF. CDR3 in DNA: TGTGCCAGTAGGGCACAGGGGGCAGCGAACACCGGGGAGCTGTTTTTT.

The rearrangement uses TRBV30 and TRBJ1-5, with TRBD1 as a possible D gene (5 bases). The germline V gene has CDR1 GTSNPN and CDR2 SVGIG (reference sequence). Trimming cost V 4 bases and J 3 bases, with 13 bases left between them. The CDR3 is 14 residues long. The CDR3 is CAWTEPGTNQPQHF. The CDR3 bases are TGTGCCTGGACCGAACCGGGGACCAATCAGCCCCAGCATTTT.